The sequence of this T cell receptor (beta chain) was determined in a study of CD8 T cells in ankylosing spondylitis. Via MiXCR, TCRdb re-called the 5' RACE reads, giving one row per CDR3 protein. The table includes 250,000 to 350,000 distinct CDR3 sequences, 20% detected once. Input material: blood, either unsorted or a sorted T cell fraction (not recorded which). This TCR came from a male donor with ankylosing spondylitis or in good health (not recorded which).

The CDR3 is CASSEPSSGSIRDEQFF. CDR3 bases: TGTGCCAGCAGTGAGCCTTCTAGCGGTTCTATCAGGGATGAGCAGTTCTTC. The chain is built from TRBV2 and TRBJ2-1, with 7 bases identical to TRBD2. CDR1 is SNHLY, CDR2 FYNNEI, per germline. Trimming at V came to 3 bases and at J to 8 bases, leaving 16 bases not matched to a gene. The CDR3 totals 17 residues.